This is a list of T cell receptor beta chains from one sample in a study of CD8 T cells in Susac syndrome. Each CDR3 protein is one row after TCRdb ran MiXCR on the immunoSEQ multiplex PCR reads. This table has about 200,000 distinct CDR3 sequences, over 85% appearing once. Sample: CD4+ T cells from PBMCs. Source of these receptors: a human donor in good health. Each CDR3 is given with its conserved first and last residue. The D gene is left open where the match is weak. Clone size is stated in some rows and not others, as once, few, many or a class when expanded.

TRBJ2-3	.	TRBV6-2/TRBV6-3	.	CASSPQGVTDTQYF	TGTGCCAGCAGCCCACAGGGAGTGACAGATACGCAGTATTTT
TRBJ2-2	.	TRBV27	.	CASHPGINTGELFF	TGTGCCAGCCATCCGGGGATTAACACCGGGGAGCTGTTTTTT
TRBJ1-1	.	TRBV19	.	CASSIQVASEAFF	TGTGCCAGTAGTATACAGGTCGCATCTGAAGCTTTCTTT
TRBJ2-1	.	TRBV20-1	TRBD2	CSAGLAGGNEQFF	TGCAGTGCCGGGCTAGCGGGAGGAAATGAGCAGTTCTTC
TRBJ1-2	.	TRBV20-1	.	CSAREPPGRLDGYTF	TGCAGTGCTAGAGAACCCCCGGGACGTCTGGATGGCTACACCTTC
TRBJ2-1	.	TRBV20-1	.	CSAISADEQFF	TGCAGTGCTATCTCTGCGGATGAGCAGTTCTTC
TRBJ1-6	.	TRBV12-3/TRBV12-4	.	CASSQGGGNSPLHF	TGTGCCAGCAGCCAAGGGGGAGGCAATTCACCCCTCCACTTT
TRBJ2-3	.	TRBV28	.	CASGLRGPDTQYF	TGTGCCAGCGGCCTACGGGGCCCAGATACGCAGTATTTT
TRBJ2-5	.	TRBV7-2	TRBD2	CASSASGISETQYF	TGTGCCAGCAGCGCTAGCGGGATCTCAGAGACCCAGTACTTC
TRBJ1-2	.	TRBV3-1	.	CASSQDLRGYTF	TGTGCCAGCAGCCAAGATTTACGAGGCTACACCTTC
TRBJ2-1	.	TRBV2	TRBD2	CASIPGLAGYNEQFF	TGTGCCAGCATCCCGGGACTAGCGGGATACAATGAGCAGTTCTTC
TRBJ1-1	.	TRBV9	.	CASSPGGGSEAFF	TGTGCCAGCAGCCCCGGTGGGGGCTCTGAAGCTTTCTTT
TRBJ1-2	.	TRBV28	TRBD1	CATGTESGYTF	TGTGCCACCGGGACAGAGTCTGGCTACACCTTC
TRBJ2-6	.	TRBV29-1	.	CSVEEDSGANVLTF	TGCAGCGTGGAGGAGGATTCTGGGGCCAACGTCCTGACTTTC
TRBJ2-5	.	TRBV2	.	CASSGGGYQETQYF	TGTGCCAGCAGTGGAGGCGGGTACCAAGAGACCCAGTACTTC
TRBJ1-1	.	TRBV18	.	CASSPPTEEAFF	TGTGCCAGCTCACCACCGACGGAGGAAGCTTTCTTT
TRBJ2-1	.	TRBV3-1	.	CASSQEGTSNEQFF	TGTGCCAGCAGCCAAGAAGGGACTTCCAATGAGCAGTTCTTC
TRBJ1-1	.	TRBV4-1	.	CASSQDTKNTEAFF	TGCGCCAGCAGCCAAGATACTAAGAACACTGAAGCTTTCTTT
TRBJ2-2	.	TRBV20-1	.	CSANPIGEFGELFF	TGCAGTGCCAACCCCATAGGGGAATTCGGGGAGCTGTTTTTT
TRBJ2-3	.	TRBV20-1	.	CSARPNRVRTQYF	TGCAGTGCTAGGCCCAACAGGGTTCGTACGCAGTATTTT
TRBJ1-2	.	TRBV20-1	TRBD1	CSARLQGAVGYTF	TGCAGTGCCCGACTGCAGGGGGCGGTGGGCTACACCTTC
TRBJ1-2	.	TRBV5-4	.	CASSWESYGYTF	TGTGCCAGCAGCTGGGAGAGTTATGGCTACACCTTC
TRBJ2-1	once	TRBV6-4	TRBD2	CASSDPRLRLAGSSYNEQFF	TGTGCCAGCAGTGACCCGAGATTAAGACTAGCGGGTAGCTCCTACAATGAGCAGTTCTTC
TRBJ1-1	.	TRBV2	TRBD1	CASSASSGGEAFF	TGTGCCAGCAGTGCCAGTTCAGGGGGTGAAGCTTTCTTT
TRBJ1-5	.	TRBV6-2/TRBV6-3	.	CASSPGPSGQPQHF	TGTGCCAGCAGTCCCGGCCCCTCTGGGCAGCCCCAGCATTTT
TRBJ1-5	.	TRBV20-1	.	CSARDRGLNQPQHF	TGCAGTGCTAGAGATAGAGGGCTCAATCAGCCCCAGCATTTT
TRBJ2-3	.	TRBV20-1	.	CSALNLQADTQYF	TGCAGTGCTCTGAACCTTCAGGCAGATACGCAGTATTTT
TRBJ2-5	.	TRBV18	TRBD1	CASSEGATQETQYF	TGTGCCAGCTCAGAGGGGGCAACGCAAGAGACCCAGTACTTC
TRBJ2-3	.	TRBV5-1	.	CASSLVTTRGDTQYF	TGCGCCAGCAGCTTGGTAACCACCCGAGGGGATACGCAGTATTTT
TRBJ2-3	.	TRBV19	.	CASSEGPTDTQYF	TGTGCCAGTAGTGAGGGCCCCACAGATACGCAGTATTTT
TRBJ2-3	.	TRBV3-1	.	CASSQGGSDTQYF	TGTGCCAGCAGCCAAGGGGGTTCAGATACGCAGTATTTT